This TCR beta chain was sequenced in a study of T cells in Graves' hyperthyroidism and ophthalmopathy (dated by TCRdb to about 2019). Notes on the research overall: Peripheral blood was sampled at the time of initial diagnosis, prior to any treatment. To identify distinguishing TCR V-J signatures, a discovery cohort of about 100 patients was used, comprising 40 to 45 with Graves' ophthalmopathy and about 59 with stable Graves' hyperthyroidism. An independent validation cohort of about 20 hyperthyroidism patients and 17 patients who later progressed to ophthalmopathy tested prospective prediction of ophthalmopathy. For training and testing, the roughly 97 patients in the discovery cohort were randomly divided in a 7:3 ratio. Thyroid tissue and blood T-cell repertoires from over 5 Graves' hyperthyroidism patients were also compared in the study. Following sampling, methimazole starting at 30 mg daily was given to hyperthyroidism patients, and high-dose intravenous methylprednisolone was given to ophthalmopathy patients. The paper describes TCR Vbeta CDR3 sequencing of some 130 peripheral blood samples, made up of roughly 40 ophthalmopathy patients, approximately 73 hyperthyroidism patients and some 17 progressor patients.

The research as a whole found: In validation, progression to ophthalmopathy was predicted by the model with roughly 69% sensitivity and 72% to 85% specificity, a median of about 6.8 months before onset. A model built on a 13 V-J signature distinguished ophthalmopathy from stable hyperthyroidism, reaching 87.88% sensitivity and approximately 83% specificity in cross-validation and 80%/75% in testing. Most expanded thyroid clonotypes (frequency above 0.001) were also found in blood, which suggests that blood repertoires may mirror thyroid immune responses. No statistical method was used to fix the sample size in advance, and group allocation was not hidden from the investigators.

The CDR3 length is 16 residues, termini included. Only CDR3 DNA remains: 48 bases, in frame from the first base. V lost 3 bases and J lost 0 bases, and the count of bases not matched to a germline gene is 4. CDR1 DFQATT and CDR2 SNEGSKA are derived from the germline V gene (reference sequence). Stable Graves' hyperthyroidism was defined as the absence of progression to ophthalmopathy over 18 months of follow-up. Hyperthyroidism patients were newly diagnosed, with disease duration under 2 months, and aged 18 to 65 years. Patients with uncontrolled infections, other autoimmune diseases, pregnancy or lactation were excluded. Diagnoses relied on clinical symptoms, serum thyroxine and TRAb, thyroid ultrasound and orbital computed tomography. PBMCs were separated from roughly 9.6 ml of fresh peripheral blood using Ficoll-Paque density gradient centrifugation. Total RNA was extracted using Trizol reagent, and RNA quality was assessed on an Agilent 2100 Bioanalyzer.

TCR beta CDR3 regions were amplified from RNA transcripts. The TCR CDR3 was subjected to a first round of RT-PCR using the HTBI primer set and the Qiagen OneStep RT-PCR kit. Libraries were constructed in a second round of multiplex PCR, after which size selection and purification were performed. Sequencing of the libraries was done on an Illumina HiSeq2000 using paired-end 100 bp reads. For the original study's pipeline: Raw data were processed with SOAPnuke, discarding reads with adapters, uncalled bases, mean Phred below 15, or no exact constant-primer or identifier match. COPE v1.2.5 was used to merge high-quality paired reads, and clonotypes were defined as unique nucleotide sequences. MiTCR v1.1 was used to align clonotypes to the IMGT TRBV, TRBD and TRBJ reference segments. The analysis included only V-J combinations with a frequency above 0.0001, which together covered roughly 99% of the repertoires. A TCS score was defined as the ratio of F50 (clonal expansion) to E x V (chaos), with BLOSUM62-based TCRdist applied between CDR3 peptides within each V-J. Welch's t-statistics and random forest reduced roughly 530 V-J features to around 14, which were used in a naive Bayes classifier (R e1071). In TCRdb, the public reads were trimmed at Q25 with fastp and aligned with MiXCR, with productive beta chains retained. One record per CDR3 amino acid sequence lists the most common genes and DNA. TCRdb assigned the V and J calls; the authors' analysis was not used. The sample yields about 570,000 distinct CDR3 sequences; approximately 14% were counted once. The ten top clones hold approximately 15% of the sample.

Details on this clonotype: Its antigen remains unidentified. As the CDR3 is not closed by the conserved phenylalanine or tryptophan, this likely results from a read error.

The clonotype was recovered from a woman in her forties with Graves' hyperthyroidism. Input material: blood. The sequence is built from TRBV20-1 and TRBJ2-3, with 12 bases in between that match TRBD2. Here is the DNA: TGCAGTGCTAGCCCTAGCGGGAGGGGAAGCACAGATACGCAGTATCTT. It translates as CSASPSGRGSTDTQYL.